The T cell receptor beta chain under discussion was sequenced for a study of T cell changes during pregnancy in multiple sclerosis. Sequenced by immunoSEQ multiplex PCR; TCRdb stores in-frame clones only, minus some. The top ten clones hold roughly 1.2% of a sample with some 80,000 clones, around 96% of them seen once. This TCR was sampled from a female donor with multiple sclerosis, enrolled in a pregnancy study. The sample was peripheral blood, taken in the second trimester of pregnancy.

The chain's CDR3 is CASSQARQGATNEKLFF. CDR3 sequence (DNA): TGTGCCAGCAGCCAAGCGAGACAGGGAGCAACTAATGAAAAACTGTTTTTT. The chain carries TRBV4-2 and TRBJ1-4; 7 bases are shared with TRBD1. CDR1 and CDR2 from the germline V gene are LGHNA and YNFKEQ. V was pared by 1 base and J by 0 bases, with 5 bases of the junction left unmatched. The length of the CDR3 is 17 residues.